The entry that follows covers one T cell receptor beta chain sequence. Its antigen remains unidentified. The source material, RNA transcripts, was used to amplify TCR beta CDR3 regions. HTBI primers were the set used in a first-round RT-PCR of the TCR CDR3. TCRdb re-analysed the multiplex PCR reads in MiXCR, keeping a single row per CDR3 protein. The sample consists of hundreds of thousands of distinct CDR3 sequences, 38% of them appearing once. The sample originates from a study of T cells in Graves' hyperthyroidism and ophthalmopathy. The CDR3 is 16 residues long. The germline V gene has CDR1 ENHRY and CDR2 SYGVKD. V lost 6 bases to trimming and J lost 5 bases, with 20 bases between them. Study-level findings and limits: Most thyroid clonotypes expanded above 0.001 appeared in blood too.

A lack of ophthalmopathy progression within 18 months defined stable Graves' hyperthyroidism. Diagnostic assessment was based on clinical symptoms, serum thyroxine and TRAb, thyroid ultrasound and orbital computed tomography. The sequence derives from a man younger than 35 with Graves' hyperthyroidism. The sample consisted of blood. The chain has TRBV10-3 and TRBJ1-5; D is uncertain. CDR3 bases: TGTGCCATCAGCTCTCAATCGAAGGGCCCTCATCAGCCCCAGCATTTT. It is translated as CAISSQSKGPHQPQHF.